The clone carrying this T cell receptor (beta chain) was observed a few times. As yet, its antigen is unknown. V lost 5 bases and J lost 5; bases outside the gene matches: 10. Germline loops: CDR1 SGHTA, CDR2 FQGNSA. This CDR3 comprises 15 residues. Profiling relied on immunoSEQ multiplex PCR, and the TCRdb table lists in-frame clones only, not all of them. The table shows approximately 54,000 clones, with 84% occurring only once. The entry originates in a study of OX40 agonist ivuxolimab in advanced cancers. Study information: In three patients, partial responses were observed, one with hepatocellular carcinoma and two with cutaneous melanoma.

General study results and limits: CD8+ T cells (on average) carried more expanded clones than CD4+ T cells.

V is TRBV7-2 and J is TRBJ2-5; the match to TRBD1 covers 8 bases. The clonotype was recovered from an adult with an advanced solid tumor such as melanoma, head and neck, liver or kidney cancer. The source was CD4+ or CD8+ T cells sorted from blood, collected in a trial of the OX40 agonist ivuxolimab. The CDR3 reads CASSHRTGWGETQYF. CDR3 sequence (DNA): TGTGCCAGCAGCCATAGGACAGGGTGGGGGGAGACCCAGTACTTC. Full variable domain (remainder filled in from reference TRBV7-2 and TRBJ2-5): GAGVSQSPSNKVTEKGKDVELRCDPISGHTALYWYRQSLGQGLEFLIYFQGNSAPDKSGLPSDRFSAERTGGSVSTLTIQRTQQEDSAVYLCASSHRTGWGETQYFGPGTRLLVL.